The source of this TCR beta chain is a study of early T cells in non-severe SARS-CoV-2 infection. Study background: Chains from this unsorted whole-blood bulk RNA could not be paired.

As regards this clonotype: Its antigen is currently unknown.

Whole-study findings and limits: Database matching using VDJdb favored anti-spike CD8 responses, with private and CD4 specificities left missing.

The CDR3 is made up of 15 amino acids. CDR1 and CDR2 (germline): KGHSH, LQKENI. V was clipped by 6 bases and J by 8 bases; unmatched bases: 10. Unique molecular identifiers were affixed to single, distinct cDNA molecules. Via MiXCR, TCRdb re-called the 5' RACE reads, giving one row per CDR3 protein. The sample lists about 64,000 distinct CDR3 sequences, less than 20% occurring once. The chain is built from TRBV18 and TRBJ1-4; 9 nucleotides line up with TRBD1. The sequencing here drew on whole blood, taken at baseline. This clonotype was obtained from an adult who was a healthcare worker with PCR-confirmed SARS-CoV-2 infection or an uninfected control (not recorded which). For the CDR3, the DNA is TGTGCCAGCTCCCCCGGGACAGGGCAGTTCGAAAAACTGTTTTTT. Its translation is CASSPGTGQFEKLFF.